This T cell receptor beta chain was identified in a study of cytomegalovirus exposure and HLA in healthy donors. The donors were in the roughly 110-subject validation cohort; that cohort was separate from the roughly 730-subject first cohort. The germline CDR1 and CDR2 sequences are PRHDT and FYEKMQ (reference sequence). The CDR3 is made up of 14 amino acids. The germline V and J ends were trimmed by 0 bases and 6 bases, with 8 bases remaining between them. The assay was immunoSEQ multiplex PCR, and TCRdb's table has in-frame clones only and misses some. The sample records some 260,000 clones, roughly 87% being singletons.

Material: PBMCs. The rearrangement joins TRBV13 to TRBJ2-2; D unresolved. The TCR sequence derives from a man younger than 30 in good health and CMV-seropositive. The CDR3 loop reads CASSLGMQPGELFF. The CDR3 bases are TGTGCCAGCAGCTTAGGGATGCAACCCGGGGAGCTGTTTTTT.